This TCR beta chain was recorded in a study of blood T cell repertoires in COVID-19. Across the study: Some COVID-19 samples were acute and others convalescent; all came from the United States, Italy and Spain.

Those enrolled in Seattle joined during active infection and were followed longitudinally afterward. Profiling relied on immunoSEQ multiplex PCR, and the TCRdb table lists in-frame clones only, not all of them. Among 150,000 to 180,000 clones listed, 83% were seen once. The ends were cut back, 6 bases at V and 6 bases at J, with 11 bases in the middle. This CDR3 is built from 13 residues. Looked up from germline, CDR1 is SGHAT and CDR2 is FQNNGV. The clonotype comes from a woman aged 55-69 years with COVID-19, enrolled during active disease. The V gene is TRBV11-2, the J gene TRBJ2-2; a weak D match, TRBD2 (6 bases). The sample consisted of peripheral blood. The CDR3 loop is CASSFSGPGELFF. CDR3 sequence (DNA): TGTGCCAGCAGTTTTAGCGGACCCGGGGAGCTGTTTTTT.